This TCR beta chain was captured by sequencing in a study of control samples from healthy donors and cancer patients. The germline V gene has CDR1 SGHRS and CDR2 YFSETQ. CDR3 length: 15 residues. Between the trimmed V and J ends, which lost 5 bases and 1 base, there was a span of 15 bases. Only in-frame clones appear in the TCRdb table, and some are missing; sequencing was by immunoSEQ multiplex PCR. The table records 190,000 or so clones, about 93% of them present only once. The sample consisted of blood. The chain has TRBV5-1 and TRBJ2-5; D possibly corresponds to TRBD1 (6 bases). The receptor was derived from a young man in good health. CDR3 sequence reads: CASSFYGTSQETQYF. As DNA, the CDR3 is TGCGCCAGCAGTTTCTACGGGACAAGCCAAGAGACCCAGTACTTC.